These T cell receptor beta chains were read from a single sample in a study of CD8+ T cells in alopecia areata. Generated by immunoSEQ multiplex PCR, the TCRdb table keeps only in-frame clones and is missing some. The sample shows around 200,000 clones, around 63% of them seen only once. The specimen was CD4+ T cells sorted from blood, collected at week 0. The receptors here all came from a human donor with alopecia areata. Both conserved end residues are part of each CDR3. The D gene is left open where the match is weak. Rows give clone size only sometimes, using once, few, many, or a class for an expanded clone.

abundance: .; v_gene: TRBV29-1; j_gene: TRBJ2-5; d_gene: .; CDR3nt: TGCAGCGTTGAAACGGGGGTACAAGAGACCCAGTACTTC; CDR3aa: CSVETGVQETQYF
abundance: .; v_gene: TRBV29-1; j_gene: TRBJ1-2; d_gene: .; CDR3nt: TGCAGCGTTCTGGTGGCGGGGAGTGGCTACACCTTC; CDR3aa: CSVLVAGSGYTF
abundance: few; v_gene: TRBV29-1; j_gene: TRBJ2-3; d_gene: TRBD2; CDR3nt: TGCAGCTTCCACGGGACTAGCGGGGGGCTGGAGACAGATACGCAGTATTTT; CDR3aa: CSFHGTSGGLETDTQYF
abundance: .; v_gene: TRBV2; j_gene: TRBJ2-7; d_gene: .; CDR3nt: TGTGCCAGCAGGGCCCCCCCGTCAGGGCAGTACTTC; CDR3aa: CASRAPPSGQYF
abundance: .; v_gene: TRBV6-1; j_gene: TRBJ2-6; d_gene: .; CDR3nt: TGTGCCAGCAGTGCAAGCGGACTTCTCTCTGGGGCCAACGTCCTGACTTTC; CDR3aa: CASSASGLLSGANVLTF
abundance: .; v_gene: TRBV29-1; j_gene: TRBJ2-3; d_gene: TRBD1; CDR3nt: TGCAGCGTTGCGGGACAGAACTCCGATACGCAGTATTTT; CDR3aa: CSVAGQNSDTQYF
abundance: few; v_gene: TRBV7-2; j_gene: TRBJ2-3; d_gene: TRBD2; CDR3nt: TGTGCCAGCAGCTTAGTTTCGGGGGGGCTCGGAGATACGCAGTATTTT; CDR3aa: CASSLVSGGLGDTQYF
abundance: .; v_gene: TRBV11-3; j_gene: TRBJ2-7; d_gene: TRBD2; CDR3nt: TGTGCCAGCAGCCGCCCAGCGGGGAACCCCCGCTCCTACGAGCAGTACTTC; CDR3aa: CASSRPAGNPRSYEQYF
abundance: .; v_gene: TRBV11-2; j_gene: TRBJ1-6; d_gene: .; CDR3nt: TGTGCCAGCAGCTTAGAGCCCGAGGGTCGCCTCCACTTT; CDR3aa: CASSLEPEGRLHF
abundance: few; v_gene: TRBV27; j_gene: TRBJ2-1; d_gene: .; CDR3nt: TGTGCCAGCAGCCGAAGCGGAATCTCCTACAATGAGCAGTTCTTC; CDR3aa: CASSRSGISYNEQFF
abundance: .; v_gene: TRBV19; j_gene: TRBJ1-2; d_gene: TRBD1; CDR3nt: TGTGCCAGTAGCGGACAGGAGTATGGCTACACCTTC; CDR3aa: CASSGQEYGYTF
abundance: once; v_gene: TRBV10-3; j_gene: TRBJ1-6; d_gene: .; CDR3nt: TGTGCCATCAGTGAGCAACCGCCCGATTCACCCCTCCACTTT; CDR3aa: CAISEQPPDSPLHF
abundance: .; v_gene: TRBV29-1; j_gene: TRBJ2-3; d_gene: .; CDR3nt: TGCAGCGTTGAAGGTTCTAGCACAGATACGCAGTATTTT; CDR3aa: CSVEGSSTDTQYF
abundance: few; v_gene: TRBV5-6; j_gene: TRBJ1-1; d_gene: .; CDR3nt: TGTGCCAGCAGCCGACAGGCCTTGAAAGAAGCTTTCTTT; CDR3aa: CASSRQALKEAFF
abundance: .; v_gene: TRBV5-1; j_gene: TRBJ2-2; d_gene: .; CDR3nt: TGCGCCAGCAGTCATCGGTCCGGAAAGGGCACCGGGGAGCTGTTTTTT; CDR3aa: CASSHRSGKGTGELFF
abundance: .; v_gene: TRBV15; j_gene: TRBJ1-6; d_gene: .; CDR3nt: TGTGCCACCAGCAGAGATCTGGATTCACCCCTCCACTTT; CDR3aa: CATSRDLDSPLHF
abundance: few; v_gene: TRBV11-2; j_gene: TRBJ2-5; d_gene: .; CDR3nt: TGTGCCAGCAGACGAGTCGGGGGCGGTGAGACCCAGTACTTC; CDR3aa: CASRRVGGGETQYF
abundance: once; v_gene: TRBV29-1; j_gene: TRBJ1-2; d_gene: .; CDR3nt: TGCAGCGTTGAGTCAGGGTCCTACACCTTC; CDR3aa: CSVESGSYTF
abundance: .; v_gene: TRBV29-1; j_gene: TRBJ2-1; d_gene: TRBD1; CDR3nt: TGCAGCGTTGGGACAGGTAGGGACAATGAGCAGTTCTTC; CDR3aa: CSVGTGRDNEQFF
abundance: .; v_gene: TRBV4-3; j_gene: TRBJ2-1; d_gene: .; CDR3nt: TGCGCCAGCAGCCGCCAAGATAGAAATGAGCAGTTCTTC; CDR3aa: CASSRQDRNEQFF
abundance: .; v_gene: TRBV6-1; j_gene: TRBJ1-1; d_gene: .; CDR3nt: TGTGCCAGCACCCGAGGAGAGAACACTGAAGCTTTCTTT; CDR3aa: CASTRGENTEAFF
abundance: .; v_gene: TRBV25-1; j_gene: TRBJ1-2; d_gene: .; CDR3nt: TGTGCCAGCAGACAGGATGCCTATGGCTACACCTTC; CDR3aa: CASRQDAYGYTF
abundance: .; v_gene: TRBV30; j_gene: TRBJ1-5; d_gene: .; CDR3nt: TGTGCCTGGTCCAGGGGAAGCAATCAGCCCCAGCATTTT; CDR3aa: CAWSRGSNQPQHF
abundance: .; v_gene: TRBV29-1; j_gene: TRBJ2-3; d_gene: TRBD2; CDR3nt: TGCAGCGTTATCCTAGCGGGATTTACAGATACGCAGTATTTT; CDR3aa: CSVILAGFTDTQYF
abundance: .; v_gene: TRBV27; j_gene: TRBJ1-4; d_gene: .; CDR3nt: TGTGCCAGCAGAGCGACACGTTATAATGAAAAACTGTTTTTT; CDR3aa: CASRATRYNEKLFF
abundance: .; v_gene: TRBV2; j_gene: TRBJ2-7; d_gene: .; CDR3nt: TGTGCCAGCAGTGAGTACAGGAACCACGAGCAGTACTTC; CDR3aa: CASSEYRNHEQYF
abundance: .; v_gene: TRBV6-5; j_gene: TRBJ1-4; d_gene: .; CDR3nt: TGTGCCAGCAGTCAGGGATGGAGTGAAAAACTGTTTTTT; CDR3aa: CASSQGWSEKLFF
abundance: few; v_gene: TRBV29-1; j_gene: TRBJ2-7; d_gene: TRBD2; CDR3nt: TGCAGCGTGATTCCGACTAGCGGGGGGGCCTGGGATCGGAACGAGCAGTACTTC; CDR3aa: CSVIPTSGGAWDRNEQYF
abundance: .; v_gene: TRBV30; j_gene: TRBJ2-3; d_gene: TRBD2; CDR3nt: TGTGCCAGGTCTAGCGGGGTAACAGATACGCAGTATTTT; CDR3aa: CARSSGVTDTQYF